A selection of T cell receptor beta chains follows, all from one sample in a study of shared clonotypes between healthy human individuals. Some clones are missing from TCRdb's copy, which holds only in-frame ones; the method was immunoSEQ multiplex PCR. Altogether around 1,100,000 clones are present, approximately 75% being singletons, with the ten largest covering 0.89%. The specimen sequenced was memory CD4+ T cells from PBMCs. These receptors all come from a man in his late teens or twenties in good health. Some clones in this sample may be carry-over from other donors' samples. The conserved cysteine and the conserved F or W are not part of the CDR3 here. Fields, in order: V gene, CDR3 protein.

v_call: TRBV21-1; cdr3_aa: ASSKLREVAYNEQF
v_call: TRBV13; cdr3_aa: ASSYQISTLYNEQF
v_call: TRBV9; cdr3_aa: ASSKQGETEAF
v_call: TRBV6-4; cdr3_aa: ASSDSGLAGGNEQF
v_call: TRBV5-4; cdr3_aa: ASSGAGTRSNTQY
v_call: TRBV28; cdr3_aa: ASSLGQNTGELF
v_call: TRBV4-3; cdr3_aa: ASSQEMTGRESNYGYT
v_call: TRBV10-3; cdr3_aa: AISESGGNQPQH
v_call: TRBV7-2; cdr3_aa: ASSLGIGVRAF
v_call: TRBV5-1; cdr3_aa: ASSLGGTSNQPQH
v_call: TRBV5-1; cdr3_aa: ASSWTAGNTIY
v_call: TRBV5-4; cdr3_aa: ASSLSGQGVNTEAF
v_call: TRBV19; cdr3_aa: ASSWTREFYT
v_call: TRBV7-9; cdr3_aa: ASSLDRGGRSGANVLT
v_call: TRBV7-2; cdr3_aa: ASSPYGTGGGETQY
v_call: TRBV18; cdr3_aa: ASSPGTSGDQF
v_call: TRBV29-1; cdr3_aa: SVPGLAGWPSYNEQF
v_call: TRBV4-1; cdr3_aa: ASSPSVRYGYT
v_call: TRBV5-4; cdr3_aa: ASSLDRGNTEAF
v_call: TRBV10-3; cdr3_aa: AISDRDRDQETQY
v_call: TRBV27; cdr3_aa: ARRGEQF
v_call: TRBV2; cdr3_aa: ASSEGGRYLPQH
v_call: TRBV29-1; cdr3_aa: SVEGVSTTGGYT
v_call: TRBV5-1; cdr3_aa: ASSLGVRDNEQY
v_call: TRBV7-3; cdr3_aa: ASSLIAAANEQF
v_call: TRBV2; cdr3_aa: ASSDVLTGVGYT
v_call: TRBV7-2; cdr3_aa: ASSPGTGGGELF
v_call: TRBV28; cdr3_aa: ASMLPQGFGRFVT
v_call: TRBV10-2; cdr3_aa: ASNEMRTGVTEAF
v_call: TRBV10-3; cdr3_aa: AISAGLDYGYT
v_call: TRBV11-2; cdr3_aa: ASSSNGYGYT
v_call: TRBV6-1; cdr3_aa: ASTPVGSYGYT
v_call: TRBV5-4; cdr3_aa: ASSSQGGRAYNEQF
v_call: TRBV18; cdr3_aa: ASSHSRDQDTQY
v_call: TRBV6-5; cdr3_aa: ASSYSPGETQY
v_call: TRBV5-4; cdr3_aa: ASTSGGRVKTGELF
v_call: TRBV5-6; cdr3_aa: ASSPEGGAKNYGYT
v_call: TRBV10-3; cdr3_aa: AITVQSNTEAF
v_call: TRBV5-6; cdr3_aa: ASSTKREGPSGTQY
v_call: TRBV7-9; cdr3_aa: ASSLVGATGPETQY
v_call: TRBV7-2; cdr3_aa: ASSLDPGVDTQY
v_call: TRBV25-1; cdr3_aa: ASSSPRSGETQY
v_call: TRBV2; cdr3_aa: ASSGTGAFNEQF
v_call: TRBV6-5; cdr3_aa: ASSRQGGREKLF
v_call: TRBV5-4; cdr3_aa: ASSPEQGYVTEAF
v_call: TRBV5-4; cdr3_aa: ASSLRRPQQETQY
v_call: TRBV7-2; cdr3_aa: ASSISWGGEQY
v_call: TRBV6-5; cdr3_aa: ASSYGQGGYT
v_call: TRBV28; cdr3_aa: ASRPGLALYYNEQF
v_call: TRBV9; cdr3_aa: ASSVASGRASETQY
v_call: TRBV5-6; cdr3_aa: ASSLGGRDGYT
v_call: TRBV7-3; cdr3_aa: ASSSMGANSEAF
v_call: TRBV19; cdr3_aa: ASSTQHIDGEQY
v_call: TRBV19; cdr3_aa: ASKDGHTEAF
v_call: TRBV5-6; cdr3_aa: ASESRGPVTWGEQF
v_call: TRBV5-8; cdr3_aa: ASSPAVRGSNEQF
v_call: TRBV20-1; cdr3_aa: SLSGGDTQY